Listed below are T cell receptor beta chains from one sample, sequenced in a study of response to subunit inactivated influenza vaccine. TCRdb reprocessed the RT-PCR reads via MiXCR and lists one record per CDR3 protein. The sample lists 800,000 to 1,000,000 distinct CDR3 sequences; approximately 22% were seen once. Sample: PBMCs from blood, taken around 5 days after vaccination. All receptors come from a man aged 50 to 60 who received an inactivated influenza vaccine. Each CDR3 is given with its conserved first and last residue. Fields, in order: J gene, D gene, clone size, V gene, CDR3 DNA, CDR3 protein. The D gene is left open where the match is weak. Size values are once, few and many counts, or a class for expanded clones, and some rows have none.

TRBJ2-7 | . | many | TRBV29-1 | TGCAGCGTGGGATCGGGCGGGAACCCAGACGAGCAGTACTTC | CSVGSGGNPDEQYF
TRBJ2-3 | TRBD2 | few | TRBV4-3 | TGCGCCAGCAGCCGCAAACTAGCGGGGGGGCTTGATGGGAGCACAGATACGCAGTATTTT | CASSRKLAGGLDGSTDTQYF
TRBJ1-4 | TRBD1 | . | TRBV5-1 | TGCGCCAGCAGCTGGGGACAGGGTGCAGAACTGTTTTTT | CASSWGQGAELFF
TRBJ2-5 | TRBD1 | few | TRBV20-1 | TGCAGTGCTAGCAGGGACAGGGGTAATATAAAAGAGACCCAGTACTTC | CSASRDRGNIKETQYF
TRBJ2-7 | TRBD2 | few | TRBV20-1 | TGCAGTGCTAGTTCCAGCGGGAGGAGGTACGAGCAGTACTTC | CSASSSGRRYEQYF
TRBJ2-7 | . | . | TRBV28 | TGTGCCAGCAGACAAGACAGGGAGGCCTACGAGCAGTACTTC | CASRQDREAYEQYF
TRBJ2-2 | . | . | TRBV7-2 | TGTGCCAGCAGCCCAGCTAAGGGGGAAAACACCGGGGAGCTGTTTTTT | CASSPAKGENTGELFF
TRBJ2-6 | . | . | TRBV4-3 | TGCGCCAGCAGCCAAGATACTGATCGAACTGGGGCCAACGTCCTGACTTTC | CASSQDTDRTGANVLTF
TRBJ2-5 | . | . | TRBV20-1 | TGCAGTGCTAGTAGCCCAGGGGTATTCGAGACCCAGTACTTC | CSASSPGVFETQYF
TRBJ1-3 | . | . | TRBV7-2 | TGTGCCAGCAGGGCGGGAGGTTTTGGAAACACCATATATTTT | CASRAGGFGNTIYF
TRBJ2-5 | TRBD1 | . | TRBV11-2 | TGTGCCAGCAGCCCAAGGACAGGGATCCTTCGGGAGACCCAGTACTTC | CASSPRTGILRETQYF
TRBJ2-1 | TRBD2 | . | TRBV10-2 | TGCGCCAGCAGTGATACTAGCGGGATGGTCAATGAGCAGTTCTTC | CASSDTSGMVNEQFF
TRBJ2-1 | . | . | TRBV20-1 | TGCAGTGCTAGAGATAGCAGTTTGAGTGAGCAGTTCTTC | CSARDSSLSEQFF
TRBJ2-5 | . | . | TRBV5-1 | TGCGCCAGCAGCTTGGAGGGGGGGGTTTTCCAAGAGACCCAGTACTTC | CASSLEGGVFQETQYF
TRBJ2-5 | . | . | TRBV7-6 | TGTGCCAGCAGCGAATTAGGGGCGGCAGGGGAGACCCAGTACTTC | CASSELGAAGETQYF
TRBJ2-2 | . | . | TRBV6-4 | TGTGCCAGCAGTGACGGGGGGAGCACCGGGGAGCTGTTTTTT | CASSDGGSTGELFF
TRBJ1-5 | . | few | TRBV12-3/TRBV12-4 | TGTGCCAGCAGTTTAGAGGGACGTCAGCCCCAGCATTTT | CASSLEGRQPQHF
TRBJ2-7 | TRBD1 | . | TRBV7-2 | TGTGCCAGCAGCTTGGACAGGGTAAACACCTACGAGCAGTACTTC | CASSLDRVNTYEQYF
TRBJ2-3 | TRBD2 | . | TRBV7-2 | TGTGCCAGCAGCCACGGGACTAGCGGGGGGGCCGGCACGCAGTATTTT | CASSHGTSGGAGTQYF
TRBJ2-7 | . | . | TRBV3-1 | TGTGCCAGCAGCCCGGTACCCCGGGCCGAAAAGGACTACGAGCAGTACTTC | CASSPVPRAEKDYEQYF